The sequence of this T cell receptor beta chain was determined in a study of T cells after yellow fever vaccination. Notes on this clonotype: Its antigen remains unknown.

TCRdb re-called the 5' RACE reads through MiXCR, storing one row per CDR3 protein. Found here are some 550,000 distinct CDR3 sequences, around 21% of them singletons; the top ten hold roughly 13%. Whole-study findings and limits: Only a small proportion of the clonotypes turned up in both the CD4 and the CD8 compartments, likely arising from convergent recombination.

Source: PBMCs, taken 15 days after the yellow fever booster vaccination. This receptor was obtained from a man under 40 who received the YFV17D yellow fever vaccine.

The CDR3: CSVWTGRPSYEQYF. The CDR3 DNA follows: TGCAGCGTTTGGACAGGCCGACCATCCTACGAGCAGTACTTC. The gene calls are TRBV29-1 and TRBJ2-7, with 7 nucleotides matching TRBD1. The germline CDR1 and CDR2 sequences are SQVTM and ANQGSEA. V trimming: 5 bases; J trimming: 1 base; junction bases outside the gene matches: 8. The CDR3 has 14 residues.